The clone carrying this TCR beta chain appeared a few times. The germline V and J ends were trimmed by 5 bases and 10 bases, with 23 bases remaining between them. This CDR3 comprises 15 residues. The data derive from a study of T-cell memory formation after mild COVID-19. About the study: The two donors had largely donor-specific TCR clusters.

From 5'RACE with constant-segment primers came TCR alpha and TCR beta cDNA libraries that carried sample barcodes and UMIs. Each CDR3 protein is one row after TCRdb ran MiXCR on the 5' RACE reads. This table holds some 300,000 distinct CDR3 sequences, roughly 19% found once. The sequence was obtained from a man between 18 and 35 years old who had mild COVID-19 (a few samples of this study predate the infection). Cell type and time point are not known. J is TRBJ1-1 and V is TRBV12-3 or TRBV12-4; maybe TRBD1 (5 bases). The sequencing input was PBMCs or a T cell subset sorted from them (not recorded which). This chain's CDR3 is CASSTVGSGGGAAFF. In DNA form, the CDR3 reads TGTGCCAGCAGTACAGTTGGCTCGGGAGGAGGGGCAGCTTTCTTT.